The subject of this entry is one T cell receptor beta chain. The CDR3 covers 15 residues. V shed 3 bases and J shed 0 bases, with 11 bases lying between them. Germline values: CDR1 LGHNA, CDR2 YNFKEQ. The entry originates in a study of blood T cell repertoires in COVID-19. Original analysis: Cell counts per sample came from amplifying reference gene primers. Clones were read by immunoSEQ multiplex PCR, and TCRdb kept only the in-frame ones, dropping some. Clone size and the V and J calls come from that table; the DNA yielded D and trimming. Of approximately 260,000 clones listed, under 90% are singletons.

Material: PBMCs or T cells enriched from blood (not recorded which). This clonotype was sampled from a man aged 30-40 years with acute COVID-19. This chain links TRBV4-2 with TRBJ1-2; the D gene is possibly TRBD1 (6 bases). The chain's CDR3 is CASSQGRGANYGYTF. The CDR3 nucleotides are TGTGCCAGCAGCCAGGGGAGGGGGGCTAACTATGGCTACACCTTC.